One sample yielded the 5 T cell receptor beta chains listed below, sequenced in a study of tumor and adjacent non-tumor tissue in lung cancer. The library came from three nested PCR rounds adapted from ARM-PCR protocols. MiXCR was run by TCRdb on the multiplex PCR reads, yielding one entry per CDR3 protein. The table records around 79,000 distinct CDR3 sequences, roughly 72% of them present only once. No cell sorting was done before RNA was extracted from the tissue. The sequenced sample was lung tumor tissue. These receptors all stem from a woman aged 40 to 50 with non-small cell lung cancer.

This clonotype was found once. The junction does not match germline at one end; this may be a read error. The chain couples TRBV11-2 to TRBJ2-1; 8 nucleotides agree with TRBD1. CDR3 length: 17 amino acids. In germline, CDR1 is SGHAT, CDR2 FQNNGV. The CDR3, as DNA: TGTGCCAGCAGCTTATCGACAGGGGTAATCTTCTACATTGAGCGGTTCTTC. It specifies CASSLSTGVIFYIERFF.

To note about this clonotype: A much larger clone lies a single base off, so this may be a read error. The chain employs TRBV20-1 and TRBJ1-2; D not resolved. Germline V lookup: CDR1 DFQATT, CDR2 SNEGSKA (reference sequence). The CDR3 loop spans 13 amino acids. The CDR3 loop is CSASGINHYAYTF. The CDR3 coding sequence is TGCAGTGCTAGTGGGATAAACCATTATGCCTACACCTTC.

Of note for this clonotype: A much larger clonotype is one base distant, so this may be a read error. The V gene is TRBV20-1, the J gene TRBJ1-2; D perhaps matches TRBD1 (6 bases). Germline CDR1 reads DFQATT; CDR2 reads SNEGSKA (reference sequence). The CDR3 is 15 residues long. The CDR3 DNA sequence: TGCAGTACTAGGGGGGGGGTCCTAGCTAACTATGGCTACACCTTC. This sequence encodes CSTRGGVLANYGYTF.

About this clonotype: A much larger clone sits a single nucleotide away, making a read error possible. The chain uses TRBV6-1 and TRBJ2-7, with TRBD1 matching over 8 bases. This CDR3 is 13 amino acids long. Germline loops: CDR1 MNHNS, CDR2 SASEGT. The CDR3 coding sequence is TGTGCCAGCAATGAACCGGACAGGGACGAGCAGTACTTC. Protein: CASNEPDRDEQYF.

As to this clonotype: An end of the junction differs from the germline gene, which may be a read error. The V and J genes are TRBV11-2 and TRBJ2-7, with a weak D call TRBD1 (5 bases). Per the germline V gene, CDR1 is SGHAT and CDR2 is FQNNGV. The CDR3 consists of 12 residues. CDR3 residues: CASSLSPPRQHF. The CDR3 coding sequence is TGTGCCAGCAGTCTATCTCCACCCCGACAGCACTTC.